This is a list of T cell receptor beta chains from one sample in a study of blood T cells in healthy people across ages. TCRdb analysed the 5' RACE reads with MiXCR anew, one entry per CDR3 protein. The data show some 900,000 distinct CDR3 sequences, with around 48% seen just once and around 15% held by the top ten. The sequencing sample was made of blood. Receptors were obtained from a man under 40 in good health. Both conserved end residues are part of each CDR3. D genes are given only for firm matches. Size values are once, few and many counts, or a class for expanded clones, and some rows have none.

clone_size	d_call	v_call	j_call	cdr3_aa	cdr3_nt
NA	NA	TRBV3-1	TRBJ1-1	CASSQDRGENTEAFF	TGTGCTAGCAGCCAAGACCGGGGGGAGAACACTGAAGCTTTCTTT
NA	TRBD2	TRBV20-1	TRBJ2-7	CSARDSSGGTYEQYF	TGCAGTGCTAGAGATAGTAGCGGGGGGACCTACGAGCAGTACTTC
few	NA	TRBV6-1	TRBJ1-5	CASSEGISGNQPQHF	TGTGCCAGCAGTGAAGGAATTTCCGGAAATCAGCCCCAGCATTTT
few	NA	TRBV5-4	TRBJ2-1	CASSLEQNGNEQFF	TGTGCCAGCAGCTTGGAACAAAATGGGAATGAGCAGTTCTTC
few	TRBD2	TRBV4-3	TRBJ2-1	CASSQEASGAYNEQFF	TGCGCCAGCAGCCAAGAGGCTAGCGGGGCCTACAATGAGCAGTTCTTC
NA	NA	TRBV7-6	TRBJ1-1	CASSFAQAATEAFF	TGTGCCAGCAGCTTCGCCCAGGCCGCCACTGAAGCTTTCTTT
NA	TRBD1	TRBV24-1	TRBJ2-1	CATSAAQGAGNEQFF	TGTGCCACCAGTGCGGCGCAGGGGGCGGGCAATGAGCAGTTCTTC
NA	TRBD1	TRBV7-2	TRBJ2-1	CASSLGRTGGLYNEQFF	TGTGCCAGCAGCTTGGGACGGACAGGGGGTCTCTACAATGAGCAGTTCTTC
few	NA	TRBV20-1	TRBJ1-3	CSARDFANTIYF	TGCAGTGCTAGAGACTTCGCAAACACCATATATTTT
few	TRBD1	TRBV29-1	TRBJ2-7	CSGSGTGTSDEQYF	TGCAGCGGCTCCGGGACAGGGACCTCTGACGAGCAGTACTTC